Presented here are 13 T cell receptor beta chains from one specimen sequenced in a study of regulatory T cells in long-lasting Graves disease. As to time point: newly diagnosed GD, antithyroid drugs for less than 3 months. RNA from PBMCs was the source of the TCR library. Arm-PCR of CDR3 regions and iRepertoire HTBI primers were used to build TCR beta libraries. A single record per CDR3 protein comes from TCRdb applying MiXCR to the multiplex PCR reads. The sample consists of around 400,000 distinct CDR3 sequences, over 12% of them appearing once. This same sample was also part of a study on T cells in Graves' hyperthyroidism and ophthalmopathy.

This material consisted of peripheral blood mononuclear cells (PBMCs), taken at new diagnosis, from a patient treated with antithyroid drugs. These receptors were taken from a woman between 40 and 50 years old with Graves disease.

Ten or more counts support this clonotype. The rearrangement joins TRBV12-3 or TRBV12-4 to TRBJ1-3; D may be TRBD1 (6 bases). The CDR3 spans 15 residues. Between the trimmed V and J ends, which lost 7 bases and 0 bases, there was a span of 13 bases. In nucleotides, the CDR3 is TGTGCCAGCACTGAGGGGGTTTACTCTGGAAACACCATATATTTT. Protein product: CASTEGVYSGNTIYF.

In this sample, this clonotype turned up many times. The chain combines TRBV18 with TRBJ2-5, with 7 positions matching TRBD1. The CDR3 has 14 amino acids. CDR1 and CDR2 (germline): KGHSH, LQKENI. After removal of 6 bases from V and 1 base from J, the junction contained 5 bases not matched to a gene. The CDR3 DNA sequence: TGTGCCAGCTCCCGCCGGGACAGCCAAGAGACCCAGTACTTC. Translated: CASSRRDSQETQYF.

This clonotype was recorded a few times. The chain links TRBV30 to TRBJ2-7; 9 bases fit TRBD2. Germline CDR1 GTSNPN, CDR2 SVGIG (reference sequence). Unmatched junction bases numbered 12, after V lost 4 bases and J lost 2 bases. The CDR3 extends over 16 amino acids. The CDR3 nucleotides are TGTGCCTGGAAACACCCTCGGACTAGCGACACCTACGAGCAGTACTTC. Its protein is CAWKHPRTSDTYEQYF.

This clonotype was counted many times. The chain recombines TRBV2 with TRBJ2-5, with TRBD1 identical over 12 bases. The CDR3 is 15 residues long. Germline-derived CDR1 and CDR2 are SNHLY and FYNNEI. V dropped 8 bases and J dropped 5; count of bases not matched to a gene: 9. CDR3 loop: CASSSGTGGRETQYF. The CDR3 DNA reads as TGTGCCAGCTCCTCGGGGACAGGGGGCAGGGAGACCCAGTACTTC.

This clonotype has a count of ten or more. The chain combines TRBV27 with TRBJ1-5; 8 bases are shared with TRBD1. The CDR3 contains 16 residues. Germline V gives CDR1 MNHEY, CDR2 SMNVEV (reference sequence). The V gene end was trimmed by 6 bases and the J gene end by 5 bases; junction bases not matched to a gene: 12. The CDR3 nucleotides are TGTGCCAGCAGCCCGTTGACAGGGGAGGGTTATCAGCCCCAGCATTTT. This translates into CASSPLTGEGYQPQHF.

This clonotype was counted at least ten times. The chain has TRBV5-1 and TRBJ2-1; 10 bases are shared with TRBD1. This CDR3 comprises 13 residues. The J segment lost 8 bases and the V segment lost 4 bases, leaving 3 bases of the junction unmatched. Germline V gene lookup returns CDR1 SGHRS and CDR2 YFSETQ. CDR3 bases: TGCGCCAGCAGCGGACAGGGGGTAGATGAGCAGTTCTTC. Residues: CASSGQGVDEQFF.

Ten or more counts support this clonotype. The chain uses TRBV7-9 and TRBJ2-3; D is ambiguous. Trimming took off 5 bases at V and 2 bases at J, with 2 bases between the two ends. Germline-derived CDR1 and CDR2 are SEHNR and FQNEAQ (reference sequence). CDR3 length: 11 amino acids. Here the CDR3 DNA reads TGTGCCAGCAGCCTCACAGATACGCAGTATTTT. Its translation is CASSLTDTQYF.

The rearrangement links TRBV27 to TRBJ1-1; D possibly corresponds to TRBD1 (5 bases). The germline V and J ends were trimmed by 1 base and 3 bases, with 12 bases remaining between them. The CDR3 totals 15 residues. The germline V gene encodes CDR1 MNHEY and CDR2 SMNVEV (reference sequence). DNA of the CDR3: TGTGCCAGCAGTTTATTAGGGGAGGGTTACACTGAAGCTTTCTTT. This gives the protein CASSLLGEGYTEAFF.

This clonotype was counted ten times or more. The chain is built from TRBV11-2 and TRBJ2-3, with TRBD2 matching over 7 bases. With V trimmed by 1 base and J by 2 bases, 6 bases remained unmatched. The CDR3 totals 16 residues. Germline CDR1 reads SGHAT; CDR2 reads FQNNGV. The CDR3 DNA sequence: TGTGCCAGCAGCTTAGTCGCTAGCGGCAACACAGATACGCAGTATTTT. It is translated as CASSLVASGNTDTQYF.

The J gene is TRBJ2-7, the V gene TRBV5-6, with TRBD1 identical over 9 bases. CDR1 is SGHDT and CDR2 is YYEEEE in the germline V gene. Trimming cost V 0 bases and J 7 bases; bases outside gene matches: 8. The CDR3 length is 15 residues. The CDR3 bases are TGTGCCAGCAGCTTGGGGACAGGGGCGCACGATGAGCAGTACTTC. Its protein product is CASSLGTGAHDEQYF.

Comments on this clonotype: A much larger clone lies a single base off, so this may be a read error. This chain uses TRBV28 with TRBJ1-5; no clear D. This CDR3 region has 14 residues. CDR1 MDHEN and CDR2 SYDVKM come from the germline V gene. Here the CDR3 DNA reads TGTGCCAGCAGTTTACGCAGTTACAATCGGCCCCAGCATTTT. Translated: CASSLRSYNRPQHF.

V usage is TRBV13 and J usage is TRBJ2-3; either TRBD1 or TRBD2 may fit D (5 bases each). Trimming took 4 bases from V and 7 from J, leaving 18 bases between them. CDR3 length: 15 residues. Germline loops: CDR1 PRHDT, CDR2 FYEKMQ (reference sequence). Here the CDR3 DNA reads TGTGCCAGCAGCTCGACAGACCAGAAGCGGAATACGCAGTATTTT. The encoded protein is CASSSTDQKRNTQYF.

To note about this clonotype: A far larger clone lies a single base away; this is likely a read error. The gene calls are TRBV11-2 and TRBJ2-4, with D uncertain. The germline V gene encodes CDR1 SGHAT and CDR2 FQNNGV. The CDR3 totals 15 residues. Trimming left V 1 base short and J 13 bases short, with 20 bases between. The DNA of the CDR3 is TGTGCCAGCAGCTTAGGTCCCAGAAGCTACAATGAGCAGTACTTC. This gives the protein CASSLGPRSYNEQYF.